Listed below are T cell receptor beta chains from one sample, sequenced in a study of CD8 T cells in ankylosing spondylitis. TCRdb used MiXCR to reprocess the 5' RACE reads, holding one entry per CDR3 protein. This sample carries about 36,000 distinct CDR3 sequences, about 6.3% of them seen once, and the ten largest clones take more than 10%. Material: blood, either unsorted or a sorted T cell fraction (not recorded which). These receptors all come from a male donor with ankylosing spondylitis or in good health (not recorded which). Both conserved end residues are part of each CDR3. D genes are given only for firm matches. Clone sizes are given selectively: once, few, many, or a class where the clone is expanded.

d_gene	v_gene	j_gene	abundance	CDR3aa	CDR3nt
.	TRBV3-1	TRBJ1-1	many	CASSQEGTEAFF	TGTGCCAGCAGCCAAGAAGGGACTGAAGCTTTCTTT
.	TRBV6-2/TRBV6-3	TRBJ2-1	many	CASTRRHGGEQFF	TGTGCCAGCACGCGCAGACACGGCGGTGAGCAGTTCTTC
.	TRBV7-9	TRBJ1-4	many	CASSPWKTGGDEKLFF	TGTGCCAGCAGCCCATGGAAGACGGGAGGCGATGAAAAACTGTTTTTT
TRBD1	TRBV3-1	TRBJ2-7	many	CASARQGRVGEQYF	TGTGCCAGCGCCCGACAGGGGCGTGTGGGGGAGCAGTACTTC
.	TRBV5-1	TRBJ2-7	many	CASSLSGYEQYF	TGCGCCAGCAGCTTGTCGGGGTACGAGCAGTACTTC
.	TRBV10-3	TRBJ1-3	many	CAISESTGRRISGNTIYF	TGTGCCATCAGTGAGTCTACGGGACGACGAATCTCTGGAAACACCATATATTTT
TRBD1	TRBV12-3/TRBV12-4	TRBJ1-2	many	CTSSSHRGLWVPGYTF	TGTACCAGCAGTTCGCACAGGGGGCTTTGGGTCCCTGGCTACACCTTC
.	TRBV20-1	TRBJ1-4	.	CSARETGSDEKLFF	TGCAGTGCTAGAGAAACAGGGTCGGATGAAAAACTGTTTTTT
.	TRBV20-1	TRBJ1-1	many	CSGVADTSNTEAFF	TGCAGTGGGGTGGCCGACACCTCGAACACTGAAGCTTTCTTT
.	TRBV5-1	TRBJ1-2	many	CASSKVGGAYGYTF	TGCGCCAGCTCTAAGGTCGGGGGGGCATATGGCTACACCTTC
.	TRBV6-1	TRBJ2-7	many	CASSLDAGTVQYF	TGTGCCAGCAGCCTAGACGCCGGGACGGTCCAGTACTTC
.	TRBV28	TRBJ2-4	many	CASSSLTGGLGIQYF	TGTGCCAGCAGTTCCCTGACCGGGGGCCTGGGCATTCAGTACTTC
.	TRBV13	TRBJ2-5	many	CASSLGLPQETQYF	TGTGCCAGCAGCTTAGGTTTACCTCAAGAGACCCAGTACTTC
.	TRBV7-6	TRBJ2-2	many	CASSLMATTGELFF	TGTGCCAGCAGCTTAATGGCTACCACCGGGGAGCTGTTTTTT
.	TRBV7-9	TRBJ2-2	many	CASSLNPDSTPGELFF	TGTGCCAGCAGCTTAAATCCCGACAGTACCCCCGGGGAGCTGTTTTTT
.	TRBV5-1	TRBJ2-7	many	CASSSEGDEQYF	TGCGCCAGCAGCTCGGAGGGTGACGAGCAGTACTTC
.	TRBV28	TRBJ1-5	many	CASIRRGFQPQHF	TGTGCCAGCATCCGCCGGGGGTTTCAGCCCCAGCATTTT
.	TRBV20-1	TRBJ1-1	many	CSARGHLNTEAFF	TGCAGTGCTAGAGGGCATTTGAACACTGAAGCTTTCTTT
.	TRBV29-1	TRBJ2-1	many	CSAVDRPYNEQFF	TGCAGCGCCGTGGACCGACCGTACAATGAGCAGTTCTTC
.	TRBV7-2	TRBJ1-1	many	CASSADSNTEAFF	TGTGCCAGCAGCGCGGACAGTAACACTGAAGCTTTCTTT
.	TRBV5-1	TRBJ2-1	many	CASSSDIGSNNEQFF	TGCGCCAGCAGCTCCGACATTGGCAGCAATAATGAGCAGTTCTTC
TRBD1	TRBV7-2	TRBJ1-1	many	CASSTTGRTEAFF	TGTGCCAGCAGCACGACAGGGAGGACTGAAGCTTTCTTT
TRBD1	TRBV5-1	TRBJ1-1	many	CASSSGQGAGIGTEAFF	TGCGCCAGCAGCTCCGGACAGGGGGCTGGAATAGGAACTGAAGCTTTCTTT
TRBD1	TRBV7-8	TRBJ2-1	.	CASSLASGQGAYEQFF	TGTGCCAGCAGCTTAGCATCGGGACAGGGGGCCTATGAGCAGTTCTTC
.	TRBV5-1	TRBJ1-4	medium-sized	CASSVSGTWNEKLFF	TGCGCCAGCAGCGTGTCCGGGACCTGGAATGAAAAACTGTTTTTT
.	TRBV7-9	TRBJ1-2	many	CASSPDGDYGYTF	TGTGCCAGCAGTCCGGACGGGGACTATGGCTACACCTTC
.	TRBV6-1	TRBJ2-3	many	CASSRTVSSTDTQYF	TGTGCCAGCAGCCGGACTGTATCTAGCACAGATACGCAGTATTTT
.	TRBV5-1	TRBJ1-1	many	CASSGTWGRDPEAFF	TGCGCCAGCAGCGGGACGTGGGGAAGGGACCCTGAAGCTTTCTTT
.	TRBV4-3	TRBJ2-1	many	CATLIKESGVF	TGCGCCACCCTTATTAAGGAAAGTGGCGTCTTC
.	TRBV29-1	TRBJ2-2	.	CSADGNTGELFF	TGCAGCGCTGACGGGAACACCGGGGAGCTGTTTTTT
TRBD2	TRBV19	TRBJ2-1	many	CASSPGLAGKDEQFF	TGTGCCAGTAGTCCAGGACTAGCGGGAAAGGATGAGCAGTTCTTC
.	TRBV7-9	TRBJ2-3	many	CASSLAGTQDTQYF	TGTGCCAGCAGCTTAGCGGGGACCCAGGATACGCAGTATTTT
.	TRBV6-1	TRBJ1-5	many	CASSVIWDQPQHF	TGTGCCAGCAGTGTGATTTGGGACCAGCCCCAGCATTTT
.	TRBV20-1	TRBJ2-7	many	CSAPGRWGLNSYEQYF	TGCAGTGCTCCGGGGAGGTGGGGGTTAAATTCCTACGAGCAGTACTTC
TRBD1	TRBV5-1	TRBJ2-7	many	CASSEGQGPYEQYF	TGCGCCAGCAGCGAGGGACAGGGCCCGTACGAGCAGTACTTC